This T cell receptor (beta chain) derives from a study of graft-versus-host responses after intestinal transplantation. At the level of the study: Each of the recipients got a multivisceral, liver-intestinal, or isolated intestinal transplant. Overall study findings and caveats: GvH clones were found in recipient marrow; some appeared first in ileum or blood.

Germline V CDR1 and CDR2: SGHNT, YYREEE (reference sequence). Trimming removed 4 bases from V and 3 bases from J, with 16 bases in between. This CDR3 comprises 15 residues. TCRdb's copy holds only in-frame clones and misses some; the assay was immunoSEQ multiplex PCR. The sample yields about 12,000 clones, 35% seen once. Plated together were roughly 200,000 CFSE-labeled responder cells and roughly 200,000 irradiated, violet-dye-labeled stimulator cells. The sample here was alloreactive CD8+ T cells from a mixed lymphocyte reaction culture, taken before intestinal transplant. Subset defined: CFSE-low proliferating T cells sorted from roughly 6-day pre-transplant mixed lymphocyte reaction (GvH or HvG direction). The V and J genes are TRBV5-4 and TRBJ1-1; possible D gene TRBD1, 5 bases. The receptor's source is a human patient who received an intestinal transplant. CDR3 amino acids: CASSPEGREYTEAFF. The CDR3 DNA is TGTGCCAGCAGCCCGGAGGGACGGGAGTACACTGAAGCTTTCTTT. The whole variable domain, filled in from reference TRBV5-4 and TRBJ1-1, reads ETGVTQSPTHLIKTRGQQVTLRCSSQSGHNTVSWYQQALGQGPQFIFQYYREEENGRGNFPPRFSGLQFPNYSSELNVNALELDDSALYLCASSPEGREYTEAFFGQGTRLTVV.